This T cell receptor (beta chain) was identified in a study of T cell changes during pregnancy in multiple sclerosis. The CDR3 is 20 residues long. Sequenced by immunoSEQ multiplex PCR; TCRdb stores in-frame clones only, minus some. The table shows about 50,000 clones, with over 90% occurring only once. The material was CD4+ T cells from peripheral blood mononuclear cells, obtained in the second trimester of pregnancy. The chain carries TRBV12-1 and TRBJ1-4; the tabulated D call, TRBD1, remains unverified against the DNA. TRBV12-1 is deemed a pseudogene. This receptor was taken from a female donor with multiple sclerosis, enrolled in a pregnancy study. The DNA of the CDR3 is TGTGCCAGCAGCTTACCCCCGCCGGGACAGGGGCCCCTCACTAATGAAAAACTGTTTTTT. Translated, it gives CASSLPPPGQGPLTNEKLFF.